Reported below is one T cell receptor (beta chain). The sample holds a few counts of this clone. It lacks a known antigen. No much larger clone is present one base from it, and per-base qualities are unavailable. The CDR3, cysteine through phenylalanine, is 16 amino acids long. Only the CDR3 part of the read is kept: 48 bases, read in frame from the first base. Here V drops 8 bases and J drops 2 bases, and the junction holds 8 bases not matched to any gene. CDR1 and CDR2 are read off the germline V gene as KGHDR and SFDVKD. The sample belongs to a study of blood T cell repertoires in COVID-19 (dated by TCRdb to 2020 to 2022). A note on the overall study: The collaborator samples originated in the United States, Italy and Spain and spanned the acute and convalescent phases of COVID-19. The material from the prospective study consisted of cDNA or gDNA derived from T cells, B-cell-depleted T cells, or PBMCs. The dataset comprised deeply sampled blood TCRbeta repertoires from subjects exposed to, actively infected with, or recovered from COVID-19. The repertoires were released in a freely available public database meant as a resource for research on the immune response to SARS-CoV-2. Samples came from the ongoing ImmuneRACE study (first 160 participants) plus 1,254 subjects from 6 global collaborators. Sample metadata almost always included a de-identified subject ID, COVID-19 status, age in years and sex. Where HLA class I and class II types were available, the types were taken from metadata supplied by the sample provider, not from assay-based typing.

Whole blood was collected in K2EDTA tubes by collaborating institutions according to the institutions' own protocols. For TCRbeta analysis, collaborator samples were shipped as frozen whole blood, as isolated PBMCs, or as DNA extracted from either sample type. The immunoSEQ Assay, a bias-controlled multiplex PCR, was used to amplify TCRbeta CDR3 regions from genomic DNA. On the authors' methods: The number of nucleated cells in each sample was estimated by amplification of reference gene primers within the assay. Sequence reads were collapsed and filtered to measure the absolute abundance of every unique TCRbeta CDR3 rearrangement. For each sample, productive Simpson clonality was calculated by taking the square root of Simpson's diversity index across productive rearrangements. Drawn from immuneACCESS, this table holds only the in-frame rearrangements with V and J called that TCRdb kept. Clones are partly lost; checked studies trace under half to an unresolved V gene and leave the rest unexplained. V and J calls and clone size come straight from that table; D and trimming were deduced from the DNA. This sample comprises approximately 140,000 clones, more than 75% of them detected only once. The ten largest clones capture over 10% of the sample.

Overall results and qualifications from the work: Clinical and demographic metadata were provided uncurated, with the amount varying by source and participant.

Sequenced material: peripheral blood. Recombination connected TRBV24-1 to TRBJ2-6, with 7 bases matching TRBD1. This TCR derives from a man of 80 years or more with acute or convalescent COVID-19. The encoded CDR3 is CATTRQGRAGANVLTF. The sequenced DNA is TGTGCCACCACCCGACAGGGACGGGCTGGGGCCAACGTCCTGACTTTC.